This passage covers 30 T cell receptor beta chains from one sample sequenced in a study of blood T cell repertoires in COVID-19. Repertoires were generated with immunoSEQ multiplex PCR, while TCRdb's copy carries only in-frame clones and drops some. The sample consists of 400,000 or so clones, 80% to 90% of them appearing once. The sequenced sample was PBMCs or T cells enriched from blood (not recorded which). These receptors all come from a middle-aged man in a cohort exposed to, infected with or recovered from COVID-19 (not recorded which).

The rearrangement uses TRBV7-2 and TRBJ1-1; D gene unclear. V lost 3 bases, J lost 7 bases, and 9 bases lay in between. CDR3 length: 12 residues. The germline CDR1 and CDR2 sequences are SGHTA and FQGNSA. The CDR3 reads CASSLPGGEAFF. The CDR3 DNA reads TGTGCCAGCAGCTTGCCGGGTGGTGAAGCTTTCTTT.

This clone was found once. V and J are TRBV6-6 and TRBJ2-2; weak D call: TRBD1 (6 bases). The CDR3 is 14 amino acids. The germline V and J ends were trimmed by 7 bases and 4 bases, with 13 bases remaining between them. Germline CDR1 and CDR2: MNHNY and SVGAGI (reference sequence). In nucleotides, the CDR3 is TGTGCCAGCACAATAACAGGGTTCACCGGGGAGCTGTTTTTT. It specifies CASTITGFTGELFF.

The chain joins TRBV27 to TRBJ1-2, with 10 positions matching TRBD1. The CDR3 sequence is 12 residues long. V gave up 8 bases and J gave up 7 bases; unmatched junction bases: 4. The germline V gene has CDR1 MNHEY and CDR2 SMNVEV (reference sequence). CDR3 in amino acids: CASRGQGGGYTF. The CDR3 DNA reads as TGTGCCAGCCGCGGACAGGGGGGTGGCTACACCTTC.

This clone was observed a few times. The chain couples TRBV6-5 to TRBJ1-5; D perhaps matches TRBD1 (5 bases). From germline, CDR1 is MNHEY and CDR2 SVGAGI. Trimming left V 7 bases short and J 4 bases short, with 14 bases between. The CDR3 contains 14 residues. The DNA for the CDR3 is TGTGCCAGCAAAGTATGGCAGGGTAATCAGCCCCAGCATTTT. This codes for CASKVWQGNQPQHF.

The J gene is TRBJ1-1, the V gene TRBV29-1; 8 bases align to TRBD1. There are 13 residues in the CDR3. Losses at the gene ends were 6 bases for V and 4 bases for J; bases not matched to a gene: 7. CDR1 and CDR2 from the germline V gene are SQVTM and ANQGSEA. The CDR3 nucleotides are TGCAGCGTCAGAGACAGGGGAGGCACTGAAGCTTTCTTT. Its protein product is CSVRDRGGTEAFF.

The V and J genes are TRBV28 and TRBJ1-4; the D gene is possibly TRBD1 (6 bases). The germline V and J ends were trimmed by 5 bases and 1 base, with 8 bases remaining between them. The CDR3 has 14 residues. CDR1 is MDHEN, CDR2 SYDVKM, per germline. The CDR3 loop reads CASSIQGTNEKLFF. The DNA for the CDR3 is TGTGCCAGCAGTATACAGGGAACTAATGAAAAACTGTTTTTT. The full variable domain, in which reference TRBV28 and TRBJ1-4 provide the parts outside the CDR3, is DVKVTQSSRYLVKRTGEKVFLECVQDMDHENMFWYRQDPGLGLRLIYFSYDVKMKEKGDIPEGYSVSREKKERFSLILESASTNQTSMYLCASSIQGTNEKLFFGSGTQLSVL.

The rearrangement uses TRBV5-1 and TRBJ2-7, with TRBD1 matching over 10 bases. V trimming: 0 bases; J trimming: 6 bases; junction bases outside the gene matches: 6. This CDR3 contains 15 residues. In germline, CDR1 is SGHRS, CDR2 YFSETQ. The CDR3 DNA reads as TGCGCCAGCAGCTTGGGGCCGGGACAGGGGCGCGAGCAGTACTTC. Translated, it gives CASSLGPGQGREQYF.

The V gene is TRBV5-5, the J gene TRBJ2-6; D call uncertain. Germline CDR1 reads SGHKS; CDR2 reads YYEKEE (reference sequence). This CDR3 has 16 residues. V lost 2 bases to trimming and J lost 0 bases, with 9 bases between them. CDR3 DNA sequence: TGTGCCAGCAGCTTAGCCCCCAACTCTGGGGCCAACGTCCTGACTTTC. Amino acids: CASSLAPNSGANVLTF.

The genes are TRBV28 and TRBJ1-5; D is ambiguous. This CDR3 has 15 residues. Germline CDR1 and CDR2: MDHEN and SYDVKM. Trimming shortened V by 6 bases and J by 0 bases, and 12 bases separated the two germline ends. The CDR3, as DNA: TGTGCCAGCAGCCGACAACTTAATAGCAATCAGCCCCAGCATTTT. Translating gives CASSRQLNSNQPQHF.

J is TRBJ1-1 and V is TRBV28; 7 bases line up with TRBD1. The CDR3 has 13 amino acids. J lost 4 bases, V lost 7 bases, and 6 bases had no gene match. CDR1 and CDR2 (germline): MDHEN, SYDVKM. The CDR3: CASNPTGSTEAFF. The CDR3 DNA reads TGTGCCAGCAACCCGACAGGGAGCACTGAAGCTTTCTTT. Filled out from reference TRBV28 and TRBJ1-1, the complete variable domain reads DVKVTQSSRYLVKRTGEKVFLECVQDMDHENMFWYRQDPGLGLRLIYFSYDVKMKEKGDIPEGYSVSREKKERFSLILESASTNQTSMYLCASNPTGSTEAFFGQGTRLTVV.

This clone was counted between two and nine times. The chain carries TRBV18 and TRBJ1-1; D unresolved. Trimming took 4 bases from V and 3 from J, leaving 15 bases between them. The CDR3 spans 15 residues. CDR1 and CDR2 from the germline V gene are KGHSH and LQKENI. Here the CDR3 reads CASSQGRTRYTEAFF. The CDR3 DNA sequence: TGTGCCAGCTCACAGGGTAGGACTAGATACACTGAAGCTTTCTTT.

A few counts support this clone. The DNA of the CDR3 is TGTGCCAGCAGACAGGACAGTGATCCGACCCAGTACTTC. Protein: CASRQDSDPTQYF. The chain has TRBV2 and TRBJ2-5; TRBD1 is a possible D gene (6 bases). V lost 6 bases and J lost 7, with 15 bases in between. The CDR3 loop spans 13 amino acids. The germline CDR1 and CDR2 sequences are SNHLY and FYNNEI.

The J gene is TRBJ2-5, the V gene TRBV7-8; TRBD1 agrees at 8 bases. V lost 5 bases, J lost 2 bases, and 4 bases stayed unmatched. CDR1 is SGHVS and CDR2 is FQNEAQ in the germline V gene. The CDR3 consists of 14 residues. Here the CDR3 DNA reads TGTGCCAGCAGCCGGACAGGGCAACAAGAGACCCAGTACTTC. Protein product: CASSRTGQQETQYF.

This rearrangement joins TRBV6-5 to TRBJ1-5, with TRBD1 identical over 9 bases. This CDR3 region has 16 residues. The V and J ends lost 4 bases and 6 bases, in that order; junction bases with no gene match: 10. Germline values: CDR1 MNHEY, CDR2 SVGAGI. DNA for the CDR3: TGTGCCAGCAGTTTAAACAGGGGGCAAGGTGGTCAGCCCCAGCATTTT. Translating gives CASSLNRGQGGQPQHF.

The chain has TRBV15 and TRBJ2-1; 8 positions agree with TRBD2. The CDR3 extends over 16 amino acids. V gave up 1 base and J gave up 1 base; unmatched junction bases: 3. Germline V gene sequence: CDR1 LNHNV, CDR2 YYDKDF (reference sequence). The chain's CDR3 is CATSRAREGSYNEQFF. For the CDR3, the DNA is TGTGCCACCAGCAGAGCCCGGGAGGGTTCCTACAATGAGCAGTTCTTC.

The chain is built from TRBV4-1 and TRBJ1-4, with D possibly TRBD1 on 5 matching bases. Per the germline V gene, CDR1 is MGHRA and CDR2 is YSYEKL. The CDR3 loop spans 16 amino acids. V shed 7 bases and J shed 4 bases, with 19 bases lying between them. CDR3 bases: TGCGCCAGCACCATGGGCGGGGCAGCGCTTAATGAAAAACTGTTTTTT. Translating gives CASTMGGAALNEKLFF.

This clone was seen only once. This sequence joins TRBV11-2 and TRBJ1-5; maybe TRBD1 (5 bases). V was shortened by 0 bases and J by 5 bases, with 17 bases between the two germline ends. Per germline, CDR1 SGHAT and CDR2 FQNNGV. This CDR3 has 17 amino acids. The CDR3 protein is CASSLDATAVADQPQHF. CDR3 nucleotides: TGTGCCAGCAGCTTAGATGCGACAGCCGTCGCGGATCAGCCCCAGCATTTT.

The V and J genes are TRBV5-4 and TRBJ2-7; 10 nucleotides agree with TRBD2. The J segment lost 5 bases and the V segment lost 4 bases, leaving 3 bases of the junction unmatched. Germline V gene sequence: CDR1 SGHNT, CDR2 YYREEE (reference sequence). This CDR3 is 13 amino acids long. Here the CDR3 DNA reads TGTGCCAGCAGCCCTAGCGGGAGAAACGAGCAGTACTTC. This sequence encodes CASSPSGRNEQYF.

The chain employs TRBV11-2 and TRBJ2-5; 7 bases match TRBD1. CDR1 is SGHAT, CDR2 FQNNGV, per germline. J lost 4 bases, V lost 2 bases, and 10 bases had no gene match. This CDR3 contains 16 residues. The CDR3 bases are TGTGCCAGCAGCTTACGAGACAGGGTCTCTCGAGAGACCCAGTACTTC. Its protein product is CASSLRDRVSRETQYF.

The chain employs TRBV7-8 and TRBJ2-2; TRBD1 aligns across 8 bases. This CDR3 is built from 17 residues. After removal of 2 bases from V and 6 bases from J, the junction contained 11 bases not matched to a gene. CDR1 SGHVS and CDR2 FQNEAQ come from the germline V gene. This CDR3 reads CASSLLSGQGYPGELFF. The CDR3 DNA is TGTGCCAGCAGCTTACTTAGCGGACAGGGTTACCCCGGGGAGCTGTTTTTT.

CDR3: CASSEQGGYQPQHF. The CDR3, as DNA: TGTGCCAGCAGTGAACAGGGAGGCTATCAGCCCCAGCATTTT. This sequence joins TRBV2 and TRBJ1-5, with D tentatively TRBD1 (5 bases). The V gene lost 2 bases and the J gene lost 5 bases, with 10 bases spanning the gap. This CDR3 spans 14 amino acids. CDR1 is SNHLY, CDR2 FYNNEI, per germline. The variable domain in full, completed from reference TRBV2 and TRBJ1-5, reads EPEVTQTPSHQVTQMGQEVILRCVPISNHLYFYWYRQILGQKVEFLVSFYNNEISEKSEIFDDQFSVERPDGSNFTLKIRSTKLEDSAMYFCASSEQGGYQPQHFGDGTRLSIL.

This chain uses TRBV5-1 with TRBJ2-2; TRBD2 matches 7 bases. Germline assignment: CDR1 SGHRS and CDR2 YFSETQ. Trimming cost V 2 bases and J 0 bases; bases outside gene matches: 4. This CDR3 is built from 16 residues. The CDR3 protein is CASSLLATANTGELFF. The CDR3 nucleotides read TGCGCCAGCAGCTTACTAGCGACTGCGAACACCGGGGAGCTGTTTTTT.

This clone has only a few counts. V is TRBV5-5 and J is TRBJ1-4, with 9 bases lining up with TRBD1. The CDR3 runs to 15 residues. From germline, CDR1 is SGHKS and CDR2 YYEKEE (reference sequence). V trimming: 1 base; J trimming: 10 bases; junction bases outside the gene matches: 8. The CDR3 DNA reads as TGTGCCAGCAGCTTGCCGGGACAGGGCCGAGGAAAACTGTTTTTT. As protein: CASSLPGQGRGKLFF.

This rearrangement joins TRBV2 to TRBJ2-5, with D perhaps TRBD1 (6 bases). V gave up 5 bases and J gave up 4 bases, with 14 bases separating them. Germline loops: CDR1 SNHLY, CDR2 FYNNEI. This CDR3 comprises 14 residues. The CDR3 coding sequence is TGTGCCAGCAGTTTCGCCAGGGGTGGAGAGACCCAGTACTTC. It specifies CASSFARGGETQYF.

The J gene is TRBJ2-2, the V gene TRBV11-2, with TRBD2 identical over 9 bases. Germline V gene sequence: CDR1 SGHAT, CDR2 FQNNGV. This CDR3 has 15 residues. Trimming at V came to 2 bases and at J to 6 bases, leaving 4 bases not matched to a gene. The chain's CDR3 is CASSLPAGGPGELFF. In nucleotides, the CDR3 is TGTGCCAGCAGCTTACCGGCGGGAGGGCCCGGGGAGCTGTTTTTT.

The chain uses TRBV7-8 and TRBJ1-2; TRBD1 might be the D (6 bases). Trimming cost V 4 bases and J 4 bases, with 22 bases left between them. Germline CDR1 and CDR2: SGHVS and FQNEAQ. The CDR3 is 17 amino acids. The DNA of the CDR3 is TGTGCCAGCAGCTCCTCCCCAGGGGATAATCCATTCTATGGCTACACCTTC. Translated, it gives CASSSSPGDNPFYGYTF. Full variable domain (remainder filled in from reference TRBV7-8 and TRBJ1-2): GAGVSQSPRYKVAKRGQDVALRCDPISGHVSLFWYQQALGQGPEFLTYFQNEAQLDKSGLPSDRFFAERPEGSVSTLKIQRTQQEDSAVYLCASSSSPGDNPFYGYTFGSGTRLTVV.

CDR3 region: CASSLRSYGYTF. The CDR3, as DNA: TGTGCCAGCAGTTTAAGGAGCTATGGCTACACCTTC. V is TRBV12-3 or TRBV12-4 and J is TRBJ1-2; no definite D call. V was cut by 2 bases and J by 4 bases, with 5 bases left in between. The CDR3 extends over 12 amino acids.

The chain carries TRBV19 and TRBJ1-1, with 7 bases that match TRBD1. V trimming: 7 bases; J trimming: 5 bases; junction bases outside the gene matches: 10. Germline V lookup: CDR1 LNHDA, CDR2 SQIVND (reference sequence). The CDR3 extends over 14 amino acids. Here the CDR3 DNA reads TGTGCCAGTACCTTGCTAGGGGGCCGAACTGAAGCTTTCTTT. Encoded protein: CASTLLGGRTEAFF. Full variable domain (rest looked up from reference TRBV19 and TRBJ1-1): DGGITQSPKYLFRKEGQNVTLSCEQNLNHDAMYWYRQDPGQGLRLIYYSQIVNDFQKGDIAEGYSVSREKKESFPLTVTSAQKNPTAFYLCASTLLGGRTEAFFGQGTRLTVV.

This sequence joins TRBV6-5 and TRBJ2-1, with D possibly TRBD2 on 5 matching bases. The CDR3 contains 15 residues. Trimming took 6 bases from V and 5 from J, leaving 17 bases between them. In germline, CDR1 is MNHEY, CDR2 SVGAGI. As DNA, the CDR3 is TGTGCCAGCAGGGTGAGCGGAGGAAAGAACAATGAGCAGTTCTTC. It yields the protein CASRVSGGKNNEQFF.

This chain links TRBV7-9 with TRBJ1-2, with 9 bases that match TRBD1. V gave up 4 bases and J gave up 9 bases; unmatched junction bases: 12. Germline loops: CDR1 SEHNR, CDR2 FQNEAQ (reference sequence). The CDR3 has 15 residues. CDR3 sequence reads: CASSSSAGTGPRYTF. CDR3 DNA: TGTGCCAGCAGCTCCAGCGCCGGGACAGGGCCCCGCTACACCTTC. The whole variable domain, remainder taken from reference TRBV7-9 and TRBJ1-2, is DTGVSQNPRHKITKRGQNVTFRCDPISEHNRLYWYRQTLGQGPEFLTYFQNEAQLEKSRLLSDRFSAERPKGSFSTLEIQRTEQGDSAMYLCASSSSAGTGPRYTFGSGTRLTVV.